The clone carrying this T cell receptor beta chain was detected only once. The sample originates from a study of blood T cell repertoires in COVID-19. It was during active infection that Seattle patients were enrolled and then longitudinally followed. The germline CDR1 and CDR2 sequences are MDHEN and SYDVKM. Trimming removed 10 bases from V and 7 bases from J, with 13 bases in between. This CDR3 spans 11 amino acids. Study processing details: It was from reference gene primer amplification that nucleated cell counts were estimated. Libraries were prepared by immunoSEQ multiplex PCR; TCRdb keeps only in-frame clonotypes and omits some of them. For V, J and clone size, that table is used; D and trimming come from the DNA. The sample records 100,000 to 150,000 clones, about 92% being singletons.

This sequence originates from a man in his 60s with COVID-19, enrolled during active disease. The V and J genes are TRBV28 and TRBJ1-1, with a possible D match to TRBD1 (6 bases). Sequenced input: peripheral blood. The CDR3 here is CATGQIVEAFF. The CDR3 bases are TGTGCCACCGGACAGATAGTTGAAGCTTTCTTT.